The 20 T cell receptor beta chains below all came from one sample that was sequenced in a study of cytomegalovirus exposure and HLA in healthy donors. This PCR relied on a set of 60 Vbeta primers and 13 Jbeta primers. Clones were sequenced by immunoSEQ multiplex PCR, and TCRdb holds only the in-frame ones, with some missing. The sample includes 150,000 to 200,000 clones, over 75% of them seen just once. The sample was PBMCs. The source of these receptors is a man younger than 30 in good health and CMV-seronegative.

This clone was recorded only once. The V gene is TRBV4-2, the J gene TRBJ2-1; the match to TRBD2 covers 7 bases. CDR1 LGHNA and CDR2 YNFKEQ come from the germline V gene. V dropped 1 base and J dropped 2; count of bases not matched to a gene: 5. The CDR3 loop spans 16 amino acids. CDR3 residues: CASSQASGETYNEQFF. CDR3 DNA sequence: TGTGCCAGCAGCCAAGCTAGCGGAGAGACCTACAATGAGCAGTTCTTC.

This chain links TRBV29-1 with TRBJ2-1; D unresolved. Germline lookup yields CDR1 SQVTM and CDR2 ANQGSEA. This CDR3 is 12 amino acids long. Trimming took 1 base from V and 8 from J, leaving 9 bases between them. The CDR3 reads CSVEGPPDEQFF. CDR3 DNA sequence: TGCAGCGTTGAAGGGCCCCCCGATGAGCAGTTCTTC.

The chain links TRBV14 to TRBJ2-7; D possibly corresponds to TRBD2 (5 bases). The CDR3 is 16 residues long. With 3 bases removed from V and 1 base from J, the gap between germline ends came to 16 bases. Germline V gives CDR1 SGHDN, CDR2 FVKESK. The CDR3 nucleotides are TGTGCCAGCAGCCAGTCCGCCAAAACGGGGTCCTACGAGCAGTACTTC. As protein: CASSQSAKTGSYEQYF.

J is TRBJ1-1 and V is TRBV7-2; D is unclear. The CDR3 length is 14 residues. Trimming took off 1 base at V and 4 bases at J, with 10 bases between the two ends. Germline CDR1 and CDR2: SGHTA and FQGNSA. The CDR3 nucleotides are TGTGCCAGCAGCTTAGTTTGGGAGGGCACTGAAGCTTTCTTT. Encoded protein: CASSLVWEGTEAFF.

DNA for the CDR3: TGCGCCAGCAGCCAAGATCGGGGACAAGCCTACGAGCAGTACTTC. Residues: CASSQDRGQAYEQYF. This chain uses TRBV4-3 with TRBJ2-7; possibly TRBD1 for D (6 bases). V lost 0 bases, J lost 2 bases, and 11 bases lay in between. CDR1 and CDR2 from the germline V gene are LGHNA and YSLEER. The length of the CDR3 is 15 residues.

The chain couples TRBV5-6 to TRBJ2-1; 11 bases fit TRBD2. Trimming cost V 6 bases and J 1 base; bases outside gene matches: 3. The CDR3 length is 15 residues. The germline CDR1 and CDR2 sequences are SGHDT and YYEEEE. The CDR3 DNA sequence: TGTGCCAGCATCATAGCGGGGGGGTCCTACAATGAGCAGTTCTTC. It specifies CASIIAGGSYNEQFF.

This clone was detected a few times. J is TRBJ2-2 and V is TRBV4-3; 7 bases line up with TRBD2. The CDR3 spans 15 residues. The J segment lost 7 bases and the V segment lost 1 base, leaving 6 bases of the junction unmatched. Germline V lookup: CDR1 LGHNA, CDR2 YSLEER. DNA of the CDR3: TGCGCCAGCAGCCAAGGCGGGGGAGGGCACGGGGAGCTGTTTTTT. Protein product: CASSQGGGGHGELFF.

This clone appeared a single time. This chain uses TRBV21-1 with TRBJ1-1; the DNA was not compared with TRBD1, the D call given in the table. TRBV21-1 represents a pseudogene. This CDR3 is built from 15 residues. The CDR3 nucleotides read TGTGCCAGCAGCAAATCCCGGACAGGGACGTCTGAAGCTTTCTTT. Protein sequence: CASSKSRTGTSEAFF.

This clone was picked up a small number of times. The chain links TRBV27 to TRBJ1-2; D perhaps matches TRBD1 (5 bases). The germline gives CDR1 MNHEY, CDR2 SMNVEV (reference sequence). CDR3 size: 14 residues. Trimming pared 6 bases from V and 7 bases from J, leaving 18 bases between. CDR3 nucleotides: TGTGCCAGCAGCCCTCGCCCAGGGTTGGGTGGCTACACCTTC. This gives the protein CASSPRPGLGGYTF.

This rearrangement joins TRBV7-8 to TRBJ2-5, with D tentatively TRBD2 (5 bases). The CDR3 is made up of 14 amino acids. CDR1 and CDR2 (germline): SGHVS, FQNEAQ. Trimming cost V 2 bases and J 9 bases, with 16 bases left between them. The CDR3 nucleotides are TGTGCCAGCAGCTTAAATGGGGTTCTGGAGGCCCAGTACTTC. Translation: CASSLNGVLEAQYF.

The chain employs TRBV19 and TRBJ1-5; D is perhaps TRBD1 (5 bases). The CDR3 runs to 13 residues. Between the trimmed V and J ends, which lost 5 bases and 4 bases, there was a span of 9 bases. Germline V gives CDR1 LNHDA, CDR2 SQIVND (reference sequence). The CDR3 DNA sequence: TGTGCCAGTAGTGATTCAGGGAATCAGCCCCAGCATTTT. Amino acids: CASSDSGNQPQHF.

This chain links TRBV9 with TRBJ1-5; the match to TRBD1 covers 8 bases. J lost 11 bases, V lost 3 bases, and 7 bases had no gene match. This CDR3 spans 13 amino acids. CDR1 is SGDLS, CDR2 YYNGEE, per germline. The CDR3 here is CASSAGQAGTQHF. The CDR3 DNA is TGTGCCAGCAGCGCGGGACAGGCAGGGACCCAGCATTTT.

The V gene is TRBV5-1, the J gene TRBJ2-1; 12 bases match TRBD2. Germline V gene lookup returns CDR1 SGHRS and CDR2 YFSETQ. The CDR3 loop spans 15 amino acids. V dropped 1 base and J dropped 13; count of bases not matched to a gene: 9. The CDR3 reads CASSLLAGGPGDQFF. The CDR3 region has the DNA TGCGCCAGCAGCTTGCTAGCGGGGGGGCCGGGGGATCAGTTCTTC.

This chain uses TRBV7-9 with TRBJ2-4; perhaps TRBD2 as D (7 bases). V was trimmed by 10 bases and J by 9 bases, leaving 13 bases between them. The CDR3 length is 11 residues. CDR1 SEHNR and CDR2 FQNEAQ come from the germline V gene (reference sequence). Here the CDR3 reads CATRGAGIQYF. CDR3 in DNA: TGTGCCACCCGGGGGGCGGGCATTCAGTACTTC.

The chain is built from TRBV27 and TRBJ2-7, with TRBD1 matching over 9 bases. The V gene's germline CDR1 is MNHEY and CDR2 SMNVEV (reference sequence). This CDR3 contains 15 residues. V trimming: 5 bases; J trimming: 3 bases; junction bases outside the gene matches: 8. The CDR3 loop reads CASSNTGTGIYEQYF. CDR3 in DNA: TGTGCCAGCAGTAACACCGGGACAGGGATCTACGAGCAGTACTTC.

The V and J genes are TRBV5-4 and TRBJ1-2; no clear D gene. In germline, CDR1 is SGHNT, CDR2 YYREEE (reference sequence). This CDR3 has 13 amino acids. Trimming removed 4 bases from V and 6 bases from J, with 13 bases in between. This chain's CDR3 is CASSPAPPDGYTF. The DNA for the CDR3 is TGTGCCAGCAGCCCTGCTCCTCCGGATGGCTACACCTTC.

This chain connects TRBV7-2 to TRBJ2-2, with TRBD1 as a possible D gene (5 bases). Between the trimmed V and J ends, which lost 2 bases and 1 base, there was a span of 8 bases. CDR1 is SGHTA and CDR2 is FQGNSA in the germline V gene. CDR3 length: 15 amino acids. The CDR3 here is CASSLRGVNTGELFF. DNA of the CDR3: TGTGCCAGCAGCTTAAGGGGCGTGAACACCGGGGAGCTGTTTTTT.

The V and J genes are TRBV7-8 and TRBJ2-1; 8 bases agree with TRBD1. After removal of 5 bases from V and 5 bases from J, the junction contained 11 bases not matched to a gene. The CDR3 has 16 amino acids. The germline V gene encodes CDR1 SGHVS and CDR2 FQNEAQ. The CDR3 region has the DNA TGTGCCAGCAGCCGGACCGGGACAGGAATTAACAATGAGCAGTTCTTC. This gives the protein CASSRTGTGINNEQFF.

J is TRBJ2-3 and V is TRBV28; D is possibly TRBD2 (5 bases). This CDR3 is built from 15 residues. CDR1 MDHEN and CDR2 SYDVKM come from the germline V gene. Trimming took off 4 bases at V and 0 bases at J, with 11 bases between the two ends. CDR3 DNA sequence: TGTGCCAGCAGTTCCATGCGGGCTAGCACAGATACGCAGTATTTT. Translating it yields CASSSMRASTDTQYF.

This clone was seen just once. The DNA for the CDR3 is TGTGCCAGCAGCTGGGGGAGTCGGGAGAGGGCGGATACGCAGTATTTT. Translating it yields CASSWGSRERADTQYF. The V call is TRBV11-1, the J call TRBJ2-3; D might be TRBD2 (6 bases). V shed 4 bases and J shed 6 bases, with 20 bases lying between them. Germline values: CDR1 SGHAT, CDR2 FQDESV (reference sequence). The CDR3 has 16 residues.